In its sample, the clone carrying this T cell receptor (beta chain) was seen a few times. No antigen is known for it. The donors were part of the validation cohort of 120 subjects. That cohort was separate from the first cohort, which comprised about 670 subjects. This record comes from a study of cytomegalovirus exposure and HLA in healthy donors. Generated by immunoSEQ multiplex PCR, the TCRdb table keeps only in-frame clones and is missing some. The sample includes 150,000 to 180,000 clones, approximately 86% of them seen just once. Germline CDR1 is LGHNA and CDR2 is YSLEER. V shed 3 bases and J shed 4 bases, with 14 bases lying between them. The CDR3 length is 15 residues. Study-level points and caveats: Many donors shared some public TCRs, even though most TCR sequences were rare. In vitro experiments confirmed that three CMV-associated chains were specific for CMV antigens.

V usage is TRBV4-3 and J usage is TRBJ2-3, with D possibly matching TRBD2 (6 bases). The source material was PBMCs. This clonotype was obtained from a human donor in good health. The CDR3 loop is CASSHWGVVADTQYF. As DNA, the CDR3 is TGCGCCAGCAGCCATTGGGGGGTGGTTGCAGATACGCAGTATTTT.